The 16 T cell receptor beta chains given below trace back to one sample, sequenced in a study of cytomegalovirus exposure and HLA in healthy donors. Vbeta (60) and Jbeta (13) primers were used in the PCR. Using immunoSEQ multiplex PCR, the repertoire was profiled, and TCRdb retains in-frame clones only, with some absent. The table lists around 130,000 clones, over 75% of them singletons. The sample comprised PBMCs. These receptor sequences come from a boy younger than 18 in good health and CMV-seronegative.

V gene TRBV5-6 combines with J gene TRBJ2-7; 8 nucleotides align to TRBD1. CDR1 SGHDT and CDR2 YYEEEE come from the germline V gene. V lost 0 bases, J lost 6 bases, and 8 bases stayed unmatched. The CDR3 runs to 15 residues. The CDR3 loop is CASSLEGQGALEQYF. The DNA for the CDR3 is TGTGCCAGCAGCTTGGAGGGGCAGGGGGCCCTCGAGCAGTACTTC.

This clone has only a few counts. The chain carries TRBV7-3 and TRBJ1-2, with a weak D call TRBD1 (6 bases). Germline V lookup: CDR1 SGHTA, CDR2 FQGTGA. The CDR3 is 13 residues long. Trimming pared 4 bases from V and 7 bases from J, leaving 13 bases between. The CDR3 reads CASSSSRDTGYTF. CDR3 DNA: TGTGCCAGCAGCTCGTCCCGGGACACTGGCTACACCTTC.

V usage is TRBV6-4 and J usage is TRBJ2-1; possible D gene TRBD1, 6 bases. From germline, CDR1 is MRHNA and CDR2 SNTAGT. The CDR3 consists of 13 residues. V shed 5 bases and J shed 15 bases, with 20 bases lying between them. The CDR3 coding sequence is TGTGCCAGCAGTCCCGCCCGGGACAAACGGCCGTTCTTC. As protein: CASSPARDKRPFF.

The chain has TRBV18 and TRBJ1-1; 8 bases are shared with TRBD1. Germline V gene data show CDR1 as KGHSH and CDR2 as LQKENI. CDR3 length: 14 amino acids. The J segment lost 6 bases and the V segment lost 6 bases, leaving 9 bases of the junction unmatched. The CDR3 sequence: CASSAGQGFPEAFF. DNA for the CDR3: TGTGCCAGCTCTGCAGGACAGGGATTCCCTGAAGCTTTCTTT.

This chain joins TRBV5-1 and TRBJ1-1, with D maybe TRBD1 (6 bases). Germline V gene lookup returns CDR1 SGHRS and CDR2 YFSETQ. The length of the CDR3 is 16 residues. The ends were cut back, 3 bases at V and 6 bases at J, with 21 bases in the middle. The chain's CDR3 is CASSSPGQGSVAEAFF. CDR3 bases: TGCGCCAGCAGCTCCCCTGGTCAGGGGAGTGTGGCTGAAGCTTTCTTT.

The V call is TRBV10-3, the J call TRBJ1-5; 11 bases are a match to TRBD1. The CDR3 runs to 16 residues. The ends lost 11 bases at V and 7 bases at J; junction bases unmatched: 16. Germline CDR1 and CDR2: ENHRY and SYGVKD. The CDR3 spells CASSVGTGGGKQPQHF. The DNA of the CDR3 is TGTGCCTCCTCCGTGGGGACAGGGGGTGGGAAACAGCCCCAGCATTTT.

The CDR3 DNA follows: TGTGCCACCAGCATGAGGACTGAGGCCACAGATACGCAGTATTTT. It specifies CATSMRTEATDTQYF. The chain recombines TRBV15 with TRBJ2-3; D might be TRBD2 (5 bases). Trimming took off 4 bases at V and 2 bases at J, with 13 bases between the two ends. Germline V gene data show CDR1 as LNHNV and CDR2 as YYDKDF (reference sequence). The CDR3 sequence is 15 residues long. Combining the CDR3 with reference TRBV15 and TRBJ2-3 gives the whole variable domain DAMVIQNPRYQVTQFGKPVTLSCSQTLNHNVMYWYQQKSSQAPKLLFHYYDKDFNNEADTPDNFQSRRPNTSFCFLDIRSPGLGDTAMYLCATSMRTEATDTQYFGPGTRLTVL.

The chain has TRBV7-2 and TRBJ2-3, with 13 bases aligning to TRBD2. The CDR3 length is 16 residues. J lost 6 bases, V lost 4 bases, and 7 bases had no gene match. CDR1 and CDR2 (germline): SGHTA, FQGNSA. The CDR3, as DNA: TGTGCCAGCAGCTCCGGACTAGCGGGAGTTGCGGATACGCAGTATTTT. Translation gives CASSSGLAGVADTQYF.

The gene calls are TRBV5-6 and TRBJ1-2; D is unresolved. V was cut by 4 bases and J by 4 bases, with 20 bases left in between. Germline CDR1 is SGHDT and CDR2 is YYEEEE. This CDR3 region has 16 residues. The CDR3 DNA sequence: TGTGCCAGCAGCGCCTCGAGGGAACGGCGGGCCTATGGCTACACCTTC. Its protein product is CASSASRERRAYGYTF.

The chain uses TRBV6-1 and TRBJ2-5; 13 bases agree with TRBD2. This CDR3 has 14 residues. From germline, CDR1 is MNHNS and CDR2 SASEGT. The junction had 2 bases not matched to a gene; V was cut back by 5 bases and J by 5 bases. CDR3 nucleotides: TGTGCCAGCAGTACGGGACTAGCGGGGGAGACCCAGTACTTC. It codes for CASSTGLAGETQYF.

The gene calls are TRBV29-1 and TRBJ1-1, with D possibly matching TRBD1 (6 bases). Trimming stripped 7 bases from V and 4 bases from J, with 16 bases between. The germline V gene encodes CDR1 SQVTM and CDR2 ANQGSEA. The length of the CDR3 is 13 residues. CDR3 coding DNA: TGCAGCGGGGGGGGCGGGTTTGGCACTGAAGCTTTCTTT. Protein product: CSGGGGFGTEAFF.

This chain connects TRBV7-9 to TRBJ1-1; no firm D call. The V gene's germline CDR1 is SEHNR and CDR2 FQNEAQ (reference sequence). This CDR3 has 15 amino acids. Trimming cost V 0 bases and J 3 bases, with 11 bases left between them. CDR3 region: CASSLAQYQDTEAFF. The CDR3 region has the DNA TGTGCCAGCAGCTTAGCGCAGTATCAGGACACTGAAGCTTTCTTT.

A note on this clone: This CDR3 is also generated by other DNA sequences in the sample. The V call is TRBV5-1, the J call TRBJ2-3, with 10 bases fitting TRBD1. From germline, CDR1 is SGHRS and CDR2 YFSETQ. The CDR3 sequence is 16 residues long. The V segment lost 4 bases and the J segment 1 base; nucleotides outside the gene matches: 6. This CDR3 is CASSRSGQGGTDTQYF. The CDR3 DNA sequence: TGCGCCAGCAGCAGGTCAGGACAGGGGGGCACAGATACGCAGTATTTT.

This chain links TRBV9 with TRBJ1-2; 10 nucleotides line up with TRBD1. Looked up from germline, CDR1 is SGDLS and CDR2 is YYNGEE. This CDR3 has 14 amino acids. Trimming took 4 bases from V and 3 from J; bases not matched to a gene: 3. Here the CDR3 reads CASSIGTGDYGYTF. Here the CDR3 DNA reads TGTGCCAGCAGCATTGGGACAGGGGACTATGGCTACACCTTC.

CDR3 in amino acids: CASSQGREAGGYTF. The CDR3 DNA reads TGTGCCAGCAGCCAAGGCAGGGAGGCGGGCGGCTACACCTTC. The chain links TRBV4-2 to TRBJ1-2; TRBD1 is a possible D gene (5 bases). V lost 1 base, J lost 8 bases, and 14 bases lay in between. The CDR3 runs to 14 residues. Germline CDR1 is LGHNA and CDR2 is YNFKEQ.

The genes are TRBV4-2 and TRBJ1-5; TRBD1 matches at 9 bases. With V trimmed by 3 bases and J by 7 bases, 10 bases remained unmatched. Looked up from germline, CDR1 is LGHNA and CDR2 is YNFKEQ. The CDR3 sequence is 16 residues long. In nucleotides, the CDR3 is TGTGCCAGCAGCCATTCCGGGACAGGGATGGGACAGCCCCAGCATTTT. It codes for CASSHSGTGMGQPQHF.